This T cell receptor (beta chain) was documented in a study of cytomegalovirus exposure and HLA in healthy donors. Notes on the study in general: According to a subsequent analysis, TCR clusters identified in the first cohort showed a tendency to co-occur across the 120 or so validation repertoires.

Between the trimmed V and J ends, which lost 0 bases and 0 bases, there was a span of 9 bases. The CDR3 contains 14 residues. Germline-derived CDR1 and CDR2 are GTSNPN and SVGIG (reference sequence). Concerning this clone itself: Its matching antigen is unknown.

Assay used: immunoSEQ multiplex PCR; TCRdb lists only in-frame clones, some missing. The sample holds roughly 120,000 clones; about nine tenths are singletons and the top ten take less than 2.5%. This receptor was obtained from a woman younger than 35 in good health and CMV-seronegative. The specimen sequenced was PBMCs. The rearrangement joins TRBV30 to TRBJ2-7; D gene unclear. The CDR3 DNA reads as TGTGCCTGGAGTGTTGATCTGAGCTCCTACGAGCAGTACTTC. It specifies CAWSVDLSSYEQYF.